This T cell receptor beta chain was sequenced in a study of T cell repertoires in cytomegalovirus infection. The germline V gene encodes CDR1 SGHVS and CDR2 FQNEAQ. Unmatched junction bases numbered 9, after V lost 1 base and J lost 2 bases. This CDR3 has 17 residues. On this clonotype: Its target is unknown.

TCRdb reanalysed the reads using MiXCR and keeps one entry per CDR3 protein. The sample shows 650,000 to 850,000 distinct CDR3 sequences, 29% of them seen only once. General study points: Identification of carriers of CMV plus the relevant HLA was performed using cumulative public TCR beta family frequency.

This chain connects TRBV7-8 to TRBJ2-3; 7 nucleotides line up with TRBD2. Here the sequenced sample was cultured CD8+ T cells from PBMCs, taken from culture after CMV antigen stimulation. The sequence was collected from a human donor in good health (CMV status not recorded). Some clones in this sample may be carry-over from other donors' samples. CDR3 residues: CASSLEGTGGPTDTQYF. In DNA, the CDR3 is TGTGCCAGCAGCTTAGAGGGGACGGGGGGACCCACAGATACGCAGTATTTT.